This TCR beta chain was recorded in a study of T cells in Graves' hyperthyroidism and ophthalmopathy. The CDR3 spans 15 residues. Trimming took off 2 bases at V and 2 bases at J, with 16 bases between the two ends. Germline CDR1 is GTSNPN and CDR2 is SVGIG (reference sequence). This clonotype came up a few times. It was RNA transcripts that yielded the amplified TCR beta CDR3 regions. HTBI primers were the set used in a first-round RT-PCR of the TCR CDR3. TCRdb re-called the multiplex PCR reads with MiXCR, one entry per CDR3 protein. The data contain roughly 570,000 distinct CDR3 sequences, about 45% of them singletons.

Sequences were obtained from peripheral blood or thyroid tissue (not recorded which). This clonotype was sampled from an adult woman with Graves' disease, either hyperthyroidism or ophthalmopathy (not recorded which). The V gene is TRBV30, the J gene TRBJ2-7; D is possibly TRBD1 (6 bases). CDR3 sequence: CAWSPLQGQAYEQYF. CDR3 sequence (DNA): TGTGCCTGGAGTCCCTTGCAGGGACAAGCCTACGAGCAGTACTTC.